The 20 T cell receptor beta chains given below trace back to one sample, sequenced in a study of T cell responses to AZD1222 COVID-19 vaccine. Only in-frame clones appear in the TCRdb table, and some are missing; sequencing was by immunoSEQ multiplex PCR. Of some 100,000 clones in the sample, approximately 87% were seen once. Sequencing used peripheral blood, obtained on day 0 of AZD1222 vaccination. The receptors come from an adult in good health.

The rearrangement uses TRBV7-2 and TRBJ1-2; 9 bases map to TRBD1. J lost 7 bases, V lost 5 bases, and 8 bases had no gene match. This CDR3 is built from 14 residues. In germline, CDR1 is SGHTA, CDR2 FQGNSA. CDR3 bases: TGTGCCAGCAGCCCCGGGACAGGGTCAGGTGGCTACACCTTC. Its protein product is CASSPGTGSGGYTF.

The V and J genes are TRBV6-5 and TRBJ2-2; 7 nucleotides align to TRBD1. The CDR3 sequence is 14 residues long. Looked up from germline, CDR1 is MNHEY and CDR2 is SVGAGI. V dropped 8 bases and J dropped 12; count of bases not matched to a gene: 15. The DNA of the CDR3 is TGTGCCAGCGGCGAGTTTAGGGGGCCGGTCAAGCTGTTTTTT. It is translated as CASGEFRGPVKLFF.

CDR3 DNA: TGCGCCAGCAGCCCTCGGGACTGGCTCCTACCTAATGAGCAGTTCTTC. This translates into CASSPRDWLLPNEQFF. This rearrangement joins TRBV4-1 to TRBJ2-1; the D gene is possibly TRBD2 (6 bases). The CDR3 is made up of 16 amino acids. Germline assignment: CDR1 MGHRA and CDR2 YSYEKL. Trimming took off 4 bases at V and 7 bases at J, with 20 bases between the two ends.

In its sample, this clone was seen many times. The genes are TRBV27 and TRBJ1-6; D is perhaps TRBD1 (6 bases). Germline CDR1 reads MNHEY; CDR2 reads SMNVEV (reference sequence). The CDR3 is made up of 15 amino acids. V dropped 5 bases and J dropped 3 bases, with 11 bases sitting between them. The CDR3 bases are TGTGCCAGCAGTAACGGACAGATCTATAATTCACCCCTCCACTTT. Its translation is CASSNGQIYNSPLHF.

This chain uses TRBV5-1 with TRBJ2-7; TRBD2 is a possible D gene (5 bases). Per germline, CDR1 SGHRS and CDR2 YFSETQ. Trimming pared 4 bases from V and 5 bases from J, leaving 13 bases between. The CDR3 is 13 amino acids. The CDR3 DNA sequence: TGCGCCAGCAGCGTCCGGGATTTCGACGAGCAGTACTTC. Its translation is CASSVRDFDEQYF.

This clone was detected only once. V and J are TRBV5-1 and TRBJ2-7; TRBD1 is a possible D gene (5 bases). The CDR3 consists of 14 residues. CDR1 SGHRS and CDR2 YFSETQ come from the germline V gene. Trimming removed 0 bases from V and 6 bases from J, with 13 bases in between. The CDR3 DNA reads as TGCGCCAGCAGCTTGGCCGGGCAGGGCCTCGAGCAGTACTTC. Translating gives CASSLAGQGLEQYF.

The CDR3 sequence is CASSEMDLDEKLFF. The CDR3, as DNA: TGTGCCAGCAGTGAAATGGATTTGGATGAAAAACTGTTTTTT. V gene TRBV6-1 combines with J gene TRBJ1-4; D remains ambiguous. V shed 2 bases and J shed 6 bases, with 10 bases lying between them. CDR1 MNHNS and CDR2 SASEGT come from the germline V gene. The CDR3 consists of 14 residues.

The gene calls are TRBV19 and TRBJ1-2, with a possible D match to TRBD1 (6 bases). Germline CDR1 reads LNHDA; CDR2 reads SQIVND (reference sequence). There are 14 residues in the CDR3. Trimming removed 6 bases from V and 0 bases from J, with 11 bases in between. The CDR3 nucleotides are TGTGCCAGTAGCTCGACAGGAACTAACTATGGCTACACCTTC. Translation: CASSSTGTNYGYTF.

The CDR3 spells CASSYLDKGPRPEAFF. CDR3 bases: TGTGCCAGCAGTTACCTCGATAAGGGACCGAGGCCCGAAGCTTTCTTT. The genes are TRBV6-2 or TRBV6-3 and TRBJ1-1; D may be TRBD1 (5 bases). This CDR3 spans 16 amino acids. From germline, CDR1 is MNHEY and CDR2 SVGEGT. Trimming took 2 bases from V and 8 from J, leaving 21 bases between them.

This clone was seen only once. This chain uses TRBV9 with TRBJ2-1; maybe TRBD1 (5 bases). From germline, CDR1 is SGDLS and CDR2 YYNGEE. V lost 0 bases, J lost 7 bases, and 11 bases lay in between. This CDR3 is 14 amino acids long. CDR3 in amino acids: CASSVDQGSNEQFF. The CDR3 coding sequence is TGTGCCAGCAGCGTAGATCAGGGAAGTAATGAGCAGTTCTTC.

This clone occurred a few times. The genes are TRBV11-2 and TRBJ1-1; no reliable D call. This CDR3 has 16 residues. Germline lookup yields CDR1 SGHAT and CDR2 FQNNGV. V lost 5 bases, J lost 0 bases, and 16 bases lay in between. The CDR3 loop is CASSPLVVTMNTEAFF. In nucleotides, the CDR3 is TGTGCCAGCAGCCCCCTGGTCGTAACTATGAACACTGAAGCTTTCTTT.

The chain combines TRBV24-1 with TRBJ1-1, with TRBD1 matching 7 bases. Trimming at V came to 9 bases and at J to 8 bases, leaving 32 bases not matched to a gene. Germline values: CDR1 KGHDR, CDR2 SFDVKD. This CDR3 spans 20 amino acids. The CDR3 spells CATYKTPVRAFATGMAEAFF. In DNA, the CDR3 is TGTGCCACCTACAAGACACCCGTAAGGGCGTTTGCGACAGGGATGGCGGAAGCTTTCTTT.

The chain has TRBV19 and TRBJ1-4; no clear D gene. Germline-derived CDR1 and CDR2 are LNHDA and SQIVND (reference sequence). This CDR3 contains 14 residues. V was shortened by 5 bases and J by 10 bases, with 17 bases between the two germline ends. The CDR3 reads CASSLGRNEGKLFF. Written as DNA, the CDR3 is TGTGCCAGTAGTCTAGGACGGAATGAGGGAAAACTGTTTTTT.

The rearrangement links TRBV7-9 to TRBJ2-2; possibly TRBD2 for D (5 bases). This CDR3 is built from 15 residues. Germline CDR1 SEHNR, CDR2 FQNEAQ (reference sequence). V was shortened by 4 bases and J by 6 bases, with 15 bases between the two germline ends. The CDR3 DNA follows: TGTGCCAGCAGCTCCTCTGGAAGGCGGGCCGGGGAGCTGTTTTTT. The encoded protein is CASSSSGRRAGELFF.

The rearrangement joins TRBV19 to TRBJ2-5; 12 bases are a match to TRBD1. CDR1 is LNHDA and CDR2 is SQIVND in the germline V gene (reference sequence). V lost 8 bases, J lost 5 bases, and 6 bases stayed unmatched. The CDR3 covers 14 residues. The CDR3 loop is CASRGTGGGETQYF. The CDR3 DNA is TGTGCCAGTCGGGGGACAGGGGGCGGGGAGACCCAGTACTTC.

The CDR3 region is CASSGTSGTGELFF. CDR3 coding DNA: TGTGCCAGCAGCGGGACTAGCGGGACCGGGGAGCTGTTTTTT. The chain recombines TRBV9 with TRBJ2-2; 11 nucleotides align to TRBD2. This CDR3 has 14 residues. Losses at the gene ends were 3 bases for V and 5 bases for J; bases not matched to a gene: 0. Germline V lookup: CDR1 SGDLS, CDR2 YYNGEE.

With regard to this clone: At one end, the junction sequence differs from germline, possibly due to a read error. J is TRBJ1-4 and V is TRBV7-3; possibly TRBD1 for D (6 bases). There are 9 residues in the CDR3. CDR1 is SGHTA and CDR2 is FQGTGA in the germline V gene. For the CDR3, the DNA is TGTGCCAGCAGCTTAGGACAGAATTTT. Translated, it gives CASSLGQNF. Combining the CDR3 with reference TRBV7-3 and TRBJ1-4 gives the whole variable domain GAGVSQTPSNKVTEKGKYVELRCDPISGHTALYWYRQSLGQGPEFLIYFQGTGAADDSGLPNDRFFAVRPEGSVSTLKIQRTERGDSAVYLCASSLGQNFGSGTQLSVL.

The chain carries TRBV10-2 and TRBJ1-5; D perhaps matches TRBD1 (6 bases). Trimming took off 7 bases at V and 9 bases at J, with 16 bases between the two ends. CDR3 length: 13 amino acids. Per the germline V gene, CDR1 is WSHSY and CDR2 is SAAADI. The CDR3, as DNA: TGCGCCAGCAACAACAGGGTTGCAGGGCCCCAGCATTTT. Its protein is CASNNRVAGPQHF.

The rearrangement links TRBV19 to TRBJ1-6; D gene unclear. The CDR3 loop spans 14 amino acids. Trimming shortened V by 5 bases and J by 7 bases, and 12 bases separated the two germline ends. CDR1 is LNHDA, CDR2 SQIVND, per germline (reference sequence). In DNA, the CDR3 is TGTGCCAGTAGTTCGGGCAGTTCAAATTCACCCCTCCACTTT. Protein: CASSSGSSNSPLHF. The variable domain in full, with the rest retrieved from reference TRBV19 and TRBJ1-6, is DGGITQSPKYLFRKEGQNVTLSCEQNLNHDAMYWYRQDPGQGLRLIYYSQIVNDFQKGDIAEGYSVSREKKESFPLTVTSAQKNPTAFYLCASSSGSSNSPLHFGNGTRLTVT.

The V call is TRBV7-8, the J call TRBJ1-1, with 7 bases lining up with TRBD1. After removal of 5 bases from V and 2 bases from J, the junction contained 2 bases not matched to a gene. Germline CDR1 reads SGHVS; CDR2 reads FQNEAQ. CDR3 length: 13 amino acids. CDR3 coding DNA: TGTGCCAGCAGCGGACAGGACAACACTGAAGCTTTCTTT. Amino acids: CASSGQDNTEAFF.